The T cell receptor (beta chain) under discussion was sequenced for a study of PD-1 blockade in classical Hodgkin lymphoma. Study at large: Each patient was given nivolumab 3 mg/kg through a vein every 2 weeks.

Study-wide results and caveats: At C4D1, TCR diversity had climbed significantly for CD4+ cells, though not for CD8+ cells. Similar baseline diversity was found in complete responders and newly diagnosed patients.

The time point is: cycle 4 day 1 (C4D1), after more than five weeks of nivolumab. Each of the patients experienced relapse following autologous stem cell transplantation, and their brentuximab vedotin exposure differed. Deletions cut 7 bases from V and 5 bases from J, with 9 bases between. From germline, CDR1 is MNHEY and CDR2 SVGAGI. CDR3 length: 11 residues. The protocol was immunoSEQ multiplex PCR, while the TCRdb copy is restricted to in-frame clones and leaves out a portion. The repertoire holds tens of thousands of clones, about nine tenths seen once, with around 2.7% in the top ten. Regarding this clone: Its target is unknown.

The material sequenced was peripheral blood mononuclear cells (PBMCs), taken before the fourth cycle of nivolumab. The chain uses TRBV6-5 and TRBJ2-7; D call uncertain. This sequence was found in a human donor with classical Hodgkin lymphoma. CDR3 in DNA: TGTGCCAGCAAAACCATCCACGAGCAGTACTTC. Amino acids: CASKTIHEQYF.